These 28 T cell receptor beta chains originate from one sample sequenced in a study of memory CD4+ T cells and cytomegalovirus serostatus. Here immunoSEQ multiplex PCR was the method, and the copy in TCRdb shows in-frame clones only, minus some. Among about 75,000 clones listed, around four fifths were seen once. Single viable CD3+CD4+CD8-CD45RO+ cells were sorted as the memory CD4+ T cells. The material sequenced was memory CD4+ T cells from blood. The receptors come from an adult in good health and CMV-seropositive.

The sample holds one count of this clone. The CDR3 is CASSLWSNQPQHF. The CDR3 bases are TGTGCCAGCAGCTTGTGGAGCAATCAGCCCCAGCATTTT. The V and J genes are TRBV5-6 and TRBJ1-5; D is undetermined. This CDR3 is 13 amino acids long. V lost 1 base, J lost 1 base, and 3 bases lay in between. The germline CDR1 and CDR2 sequences are SGHDT and YYEEEE. The full variable domain, in which reference TRBV5-6 and TRBJ1-5 provide the parts outside the CDR3, is DAGVTQSPTHLIKTRGQQVTLRCSPKSGHDTVSWYQQALGQGPQFIFQYYEEEERQRGNFPDRFSGHQFPNYSSELNVNALLLGDSALYLCASSLWSNQPQHFGDGTRLSIL.

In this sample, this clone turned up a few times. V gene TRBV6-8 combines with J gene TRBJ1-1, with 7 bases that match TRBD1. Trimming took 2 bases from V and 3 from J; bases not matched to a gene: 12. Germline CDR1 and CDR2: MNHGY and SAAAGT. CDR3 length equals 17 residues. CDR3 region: CASSYKGGQPNDTEAFF. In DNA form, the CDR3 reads TGTGCCAGCAGTTACAAAGGGGGACAGCCAAACGACACTGAAGCTTTCTTT.

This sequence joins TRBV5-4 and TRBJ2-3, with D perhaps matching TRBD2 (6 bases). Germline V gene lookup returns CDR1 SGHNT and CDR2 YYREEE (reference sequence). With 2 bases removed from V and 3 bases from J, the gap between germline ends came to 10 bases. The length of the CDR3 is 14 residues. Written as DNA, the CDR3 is TGTGCCAGCAGCTTAAAGGGAGGTACAGATACGCAGTATTTT. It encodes CASSLKGGTDTQYF.

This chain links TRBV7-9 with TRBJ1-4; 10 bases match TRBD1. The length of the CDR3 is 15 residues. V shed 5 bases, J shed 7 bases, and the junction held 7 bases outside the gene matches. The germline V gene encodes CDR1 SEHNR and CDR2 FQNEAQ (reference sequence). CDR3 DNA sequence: TGTGCCAGCAGCCCCCGGACAGGGGGTAGTGAAAAACTGTTTTTT. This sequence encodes CASSPRTGGSEKLFF.

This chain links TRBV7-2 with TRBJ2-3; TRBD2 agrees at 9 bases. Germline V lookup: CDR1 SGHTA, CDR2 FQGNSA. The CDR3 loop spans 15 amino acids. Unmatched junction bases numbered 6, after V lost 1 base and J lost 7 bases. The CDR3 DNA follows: TGTGCCAGCAGCTTAGTAGCGGGGGAAGGAAATACGCAGTATTTT. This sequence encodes CASSLVAGEGNTQYF.

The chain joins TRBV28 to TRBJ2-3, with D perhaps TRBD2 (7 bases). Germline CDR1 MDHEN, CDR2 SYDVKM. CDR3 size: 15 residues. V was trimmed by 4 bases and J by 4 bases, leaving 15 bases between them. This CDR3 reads CASSSRGGAPDTQYF. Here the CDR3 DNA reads TGTGCCAGCAGTTCAAGGGGGGGGGCCCCAGATACGCAGTATTTT.

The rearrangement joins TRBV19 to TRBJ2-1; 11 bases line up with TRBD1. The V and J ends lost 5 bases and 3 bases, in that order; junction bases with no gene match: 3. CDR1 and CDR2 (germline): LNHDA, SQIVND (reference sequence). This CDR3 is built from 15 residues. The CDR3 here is CASSGGTGGYNEQFF. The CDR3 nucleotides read TGTGCCAGTAGTGGCGGGACAGGGGGCTACAATGAGCAGTTCTTC. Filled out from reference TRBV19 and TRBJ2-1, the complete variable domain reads DGGITQSPKYLFRKEGQNVTLSCEQNLNHDAMYWYRQDPGQGLRLIYYSQIVNDFQKGDIAEGYSVSREKKESFPLTVTSAQKNPTAFYLCASSGGTGGYNEQFFGPGTRLTVL.

CDR3 in DNA: TGTGCCAGTAGTAAGGCCCAGGGCCGGTTTGGGGACACTGAAGCTTTCTTT. Its translation is CASSKAQGRFGDTEAFF. The chain joins TRBV19 to TRBJ1-1; D may be TRBD1 (5 bases). Trimming left V 4 bases short and J 3 bases short, with 21 bases between. This CDR3 has 17 residues. CDR1 LNHDA and CDR2 SQIVND come from the germline V gene (reference sequence).

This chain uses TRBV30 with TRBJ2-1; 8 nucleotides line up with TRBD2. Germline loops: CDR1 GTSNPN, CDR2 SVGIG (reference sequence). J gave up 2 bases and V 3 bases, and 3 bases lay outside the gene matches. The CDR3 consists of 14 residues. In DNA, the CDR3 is TGTGCCTGGAGGGCGGGACTAGCCTACAATGAGCAGTTCTTC. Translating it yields CAWRAGLAYNEQFF.

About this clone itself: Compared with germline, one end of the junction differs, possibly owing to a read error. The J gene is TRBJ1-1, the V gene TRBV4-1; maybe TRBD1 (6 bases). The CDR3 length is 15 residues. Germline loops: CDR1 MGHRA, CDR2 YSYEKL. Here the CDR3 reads CASSQDGTLNSEAFF. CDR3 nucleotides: TGCGCCAGCAGCCAGGACGGGACATTGAACAGTGAAGCTTTCTTT.

The CDR3 bases are TGCGCCAGCCTTGAGGGCTCGGGGCAGCCCCAGCATTTT. Residues: CASLEGSGQPQHF. The genes are TRBV10-2 and TRBJ1-5, with unresolved D. Germline V gene sequence: CDR1 WSHSY, CDR2 SAAADI. This CDR3 comprises 13 residues. Trimming removed 8 bases from V and 7 bases from J, with 15 bases in between.

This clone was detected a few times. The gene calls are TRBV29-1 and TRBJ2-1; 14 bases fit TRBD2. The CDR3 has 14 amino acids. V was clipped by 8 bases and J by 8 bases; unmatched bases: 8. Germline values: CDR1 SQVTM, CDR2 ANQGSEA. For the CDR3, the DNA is TGCAGCACCTCCGGGACTAGCGGGAGCGATGAGCAGTTCTTC. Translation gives CSTSGTSGSDEQFF.

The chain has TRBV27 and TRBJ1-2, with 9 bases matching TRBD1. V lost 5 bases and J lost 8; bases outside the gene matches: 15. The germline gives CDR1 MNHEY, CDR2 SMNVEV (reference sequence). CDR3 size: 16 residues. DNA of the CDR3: TGTGCCAGCAGTCCACTCGGGACAGGGAGGGAGCGCGGCTACACCTTC. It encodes CASSPLGTGRERGYTF.

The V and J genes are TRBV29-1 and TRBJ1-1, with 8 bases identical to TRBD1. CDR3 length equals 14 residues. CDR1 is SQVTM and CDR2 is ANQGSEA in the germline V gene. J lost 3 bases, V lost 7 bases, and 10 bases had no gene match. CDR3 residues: CSGTPGGADTEAFF. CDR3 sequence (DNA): TGCAGCGGGACCCCAGGGGGCGCGGACACTGAAGCTTTCTTT.

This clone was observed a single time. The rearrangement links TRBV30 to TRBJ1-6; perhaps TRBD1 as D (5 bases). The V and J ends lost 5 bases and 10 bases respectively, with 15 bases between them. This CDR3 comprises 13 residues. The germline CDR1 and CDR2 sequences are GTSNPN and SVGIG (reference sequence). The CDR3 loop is CAWSSGYRSPLHF. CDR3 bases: TGTGCCTGGTCTTCAGGGTATCGCTCACCCCTCCACTTT. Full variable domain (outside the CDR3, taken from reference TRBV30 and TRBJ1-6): SQTIHQWPATLVQPVGSPLSLECTVEGTSNPNLYWYRQAAGRGLQLLFYSVGIGQISSEVPQNLSASRPQDRQFILSSKKLLLSDSGFYLCAWSSGYRSPLHFGNGTRLTVT.

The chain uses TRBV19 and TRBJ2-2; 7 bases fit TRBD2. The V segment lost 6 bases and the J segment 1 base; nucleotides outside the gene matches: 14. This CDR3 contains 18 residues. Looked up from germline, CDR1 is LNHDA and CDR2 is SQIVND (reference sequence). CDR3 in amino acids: CASSQTGLIGLNTGELFF. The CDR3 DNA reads TGTGCCAGTAGCCAGACGGGACTAATAGGGTTGAACACCGGGGAGCTGTTTTTT.

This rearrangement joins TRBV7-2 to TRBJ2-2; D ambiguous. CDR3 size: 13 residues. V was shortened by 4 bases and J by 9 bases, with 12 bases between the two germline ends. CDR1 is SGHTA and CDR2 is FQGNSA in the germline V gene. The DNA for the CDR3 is TGTGCCAGCAGCTCCTACCCCTCATGGGAGCTGTTTTTT. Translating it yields CASSSYPSWELFF.

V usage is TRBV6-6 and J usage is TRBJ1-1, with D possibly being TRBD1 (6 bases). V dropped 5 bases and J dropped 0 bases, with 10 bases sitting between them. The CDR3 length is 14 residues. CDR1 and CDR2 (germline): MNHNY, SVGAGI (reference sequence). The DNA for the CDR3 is TGTGCCAGCAGTAGCCGGGACATGAACACTGAAGCTTTCTTT. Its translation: CASSSRDMNTEAFF.

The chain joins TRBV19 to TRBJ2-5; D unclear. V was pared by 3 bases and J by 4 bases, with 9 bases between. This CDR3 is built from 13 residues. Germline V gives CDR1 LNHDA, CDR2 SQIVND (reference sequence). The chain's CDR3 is CASSMSRLETQYF. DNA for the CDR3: TGTGCCAGTAGTATGTCCCGACTAGAGACCCAGTACTTC.

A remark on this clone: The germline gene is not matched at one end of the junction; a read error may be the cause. This chain's CDR3 is CASSLRGEPHNKQFF. CDR3 DNA: TGTGCCAGCAGTTTACGCGGGGAACCCCACAATAAGCAGTTCTTC. This chain joins TRBV27 and TRBJ2-1; TRBD2 is a possible D gene (6 bases). Germline V gene sequence: CDR1 MNHEY, CDR2 SMNVEV (reference sequence). CDR3 length: 15 residues.

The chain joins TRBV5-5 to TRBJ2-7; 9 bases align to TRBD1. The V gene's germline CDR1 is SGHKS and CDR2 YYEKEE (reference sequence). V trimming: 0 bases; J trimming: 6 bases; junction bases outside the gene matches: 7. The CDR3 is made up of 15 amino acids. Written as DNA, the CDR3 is TGTGCCAGCAGCTTGGCTTGGACAGGGGCCCCCGAGCAGTACGTC. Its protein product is CASSLAWTGAPEQYV.

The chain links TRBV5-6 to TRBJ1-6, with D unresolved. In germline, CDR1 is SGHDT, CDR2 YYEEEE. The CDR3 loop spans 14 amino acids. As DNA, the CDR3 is TGTGCGAGCGGGGTAGTTAGGTTTGATTCACCCCTCCACTTT. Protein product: CASGVVRFDSPLHF.

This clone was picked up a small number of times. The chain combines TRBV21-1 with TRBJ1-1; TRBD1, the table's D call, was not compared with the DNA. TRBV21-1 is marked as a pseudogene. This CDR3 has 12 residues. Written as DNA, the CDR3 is TGTGCCAGCACCCCTACAGGGTCTGAAGCTTTCTTT. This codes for CASTPTGSEAFF.

The CDR3 loop is CASKAGGTYNEQFF. The DNA of the CDR3 is TGTGCCAGCAAGGCGGGGGGCACCTACAATGAGCAGTTCTTC. The genes are TRBV2 and TRBJ2-1; 8 bases agree with TRBD2. CDR3 length: 14 residues. With V trimmed by 7 bases and J by 2 bases, 4 bases remained unmatched. CDR1 SNHLY and CDR2 FYNNEI come from the germline V gene.

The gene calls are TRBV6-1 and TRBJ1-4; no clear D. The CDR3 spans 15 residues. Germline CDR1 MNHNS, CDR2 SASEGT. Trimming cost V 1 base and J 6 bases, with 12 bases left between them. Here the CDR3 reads CASSEGKGWYEKLFF. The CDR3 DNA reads TGTGCCAGCAGTGAAGGTAAAGGGTGGTATGAAAAACTGTTTTTT.

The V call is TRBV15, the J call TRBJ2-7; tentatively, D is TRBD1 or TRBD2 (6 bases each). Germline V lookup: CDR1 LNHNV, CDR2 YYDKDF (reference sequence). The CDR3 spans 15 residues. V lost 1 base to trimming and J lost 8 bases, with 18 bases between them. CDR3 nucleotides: TGTGCCACCAGCAGAGGGGGGCTAGCGAGTTTAAAGCAGTACGTC. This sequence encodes CATSRGGLASLKQYV.

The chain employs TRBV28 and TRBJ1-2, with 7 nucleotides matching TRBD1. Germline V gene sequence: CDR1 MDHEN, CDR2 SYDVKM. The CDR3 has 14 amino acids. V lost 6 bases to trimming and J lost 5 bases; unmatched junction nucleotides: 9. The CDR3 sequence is CASSVQGWMYGYTF. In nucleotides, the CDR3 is TGTGCCAGCAGCGTACAGGGGTGGATGTATGGCTACACCTTC.

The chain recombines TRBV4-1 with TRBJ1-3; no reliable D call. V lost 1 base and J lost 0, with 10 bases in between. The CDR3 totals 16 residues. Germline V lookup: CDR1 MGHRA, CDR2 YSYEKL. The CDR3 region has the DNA TGCGCCAGCAGCCAAGTTTACAGACTCTCTGGAAACACCATATATTTT. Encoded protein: CASSQVYRLSGNTIYF.